These 5 T cell receptor beta chains were sequenced from one sample in a study of T cells expressing NK-cell markers. No DNA is given; TCRdb re-called the 5' RACE reads and lists each CDR3 protein once. The sample holds 400,000 to 450,000 distinct CDR3 sequences. Sequenced input: blood T cells: a sorted CD56 or NKG2C T cell subset, CD4+ or CD8+ T cells, or bulk PBMC T cells (not recorded which). These TCRs come from a woman aged 18-69 years in good health.

The CDR3 region is CASSLQGNNSPLHF. J is TRBJ1-6 and V is TRBV12-3 or TRBV12-4; TCRdb's assignment of TRBD1 cannot be checked, as there is no DNA. The CDR3 sequence is 14 residues long.

The chain joins TRBV7-2 to TRBJ2-1; TCRdb returns TRBD1, unconfirmable since there is no DNA. The germline V gene encodes CDR1 SGHTA and CDR2 FQGNSA. The CDR3 loop spans 16 amino acids. The CDR3 loop is CASSLVGTITPDEQFF.

This chain links TRBV5-5 with TRBJ2-5; TCRdb's D gene call, TRBD2, goes unchecked for lack of DNA. The CDR3 is 14 amino acids. In germline, CDR1 is SGHKS, CDR2 YYEKEE (reference sequence). CDR3 loop: CASSPPFLQETQYF. Full variable domain (rest looked up from reference TRBV5-5 and TRBJ2-5): DAGVTQSPTHLIKTRGQQVTLRCSPISGHKSVSWYQQVLGQGPQFIFQYYEKEERGRGNFPDRFSARQFPNYSSELNVNALLLGDSALYLCASSPPFLQETQYFGPGTRLLVL.

The chain has TRBV28 and TRBJ2-3; the TCRdb D gene call, TRBD1, has no DNA to confirm it. The CDR3 spans 13 residues. CDR1 is MDHEN, CDR2 SYDVKM, per germline. The CDR3 here is CASSIPPRDTQYF.

This chain joins TRBV20-1 and TRBJ2-1; the D gene TCRdb calls, TRBD1, cannot be checked with no DNA. CDR3 length: 14 residues. Looked up from germline, CDR1 is DFQATT and CDR2 is SNEGSKA (reference sequence). The CDR3 here is CSAEDRVVDNEQFF.